Included here is one T cell receptor (beta chain) sequence, with context. Its antigen is currently not known. No base quality information exists; no much larger clone differs at one position. The CDR3 covers 15 residues, taking in both the cysteine and the phenylalanine. The DNA shown is the 45-base CDR3, in frame from base 1. The germline V gene provides CDR1 SGHAT and CDR2 FQNNGV. For this chain, trimming is 6 bases at the V end and 2 bases at the J end, and the number of junction bases without a gene match is 8. The record originates from a study of blood T cell repertoires in COVID-19 (dated by TCRdb to 2020 to 2022). As for the study more broadly: The collaborator samples originated in the United States, Italy and Spain and spanned the acute and convalescent phases of COVID-19. The dataset comprised deeply sampled blood TCRbeta repertoires from subjects exposed to, actively infected with, or recovered from COVID-19. The repertoires were released in a freely available public database intended as a resource for research on the immune response to SARS-CoV-2. Where available, HLA class I and class II types were obtained from metadata supplied by the sample provider rather than from assay-based typing. Samples came from the ongoing ImmuneRACE study (first 160 participants) plus 1,254 subjects from 6 global collaborators. A de-identified subject ID, COVID-19 status, age in years and sex were almost always included in the sample metadata. The material from the prospective study consisted of cDNA or gDNA derived from T cells, B-cell-depleted T cells, or PBMCs. Beyond this particular receptor, the publication reports: The quantity of clinical and demographic metadata differed by source and by participant and was supplied without curation.

TCRbeta CDR3 regions were amplified from genomic DNA using the immunoSEQ Assay, a bias-controlled multiplex PCR. Per the authors' processing: The number of nucleated cells in each sample was estimated from the amplification of reference gene primers within the assay. To quantify the absolute abundance of each unique TCRbeta CDR3 rearrangement, sequence reads were collapsed and filtered. For each sample, productive Simpson clonality was calculated as the square root of Simpson's diversity index over productive rearrangements. Held by TCRdb, this immuneACCESS table contains in-frame sequences only and omits some clones. Under half of the omission traces to an unresolved V gene where checked; the cause of the rest is unknown. Clone size and the V and J calls come from that table; the DNA yielded D and trimming. A total of 130,000 to 150,000 clones appear in this sample, roughly 90% of them only once. 0.95% to 1.5% of the sample is taken by the ten largest.

Participants in the prospective study were enrolled through a virtual design, were aged about 18 to 100 years, and lived in 24 United States geographic areas. In the prospective study, cohorts were assigned on the basis of participant-reported clinical history obtained from a screening survey and a study questionnaire. Each participant in the prospective study had whole blood, serum and a nasopharyngeal or oropharyngeal swab collected by mobile phlebotomists. Participants in the prospective study had the option to provide additional blood draws and questionnaires over a roughly 2-month period. Blood samples from the prospective study were shipped frozen or at room temperature prior to DNA extraction.

This TCR derives from a woman in her 30s with acute COVID-19. Here the chain combines TRBV11-2 and TRBJ2-7; a stretch of 9 junction bases matches TRBD2. Material for sequencing was PBMCs or T cells enriched from blood (not recorded which). CDR3 region: CASSSTGLAPYEQYF. The nucleotide sequence reads TGTGCCAGCAGTTCCACGGGACTAGCCCCCTACGAGCAGTACTTC.